The clone carrying this T cell receptor (beta chain) was seen a few times. Its cognate antigen is unknown. The sample originates from a study of T cell repertoires in cytomegalovirus infection. Overall study context: Indications of both CMV infection and matching HLA type were provided by public TCR beta signatures.

Study-wide results and limits: CMV carriers with the relevant HLA were identified by cumulative public TCR beta family frequency.

The V end was cut by 8 bases, the J end by 1 base, with 18 bases between. Germline assignment: CDR1 SEHNR and CDR2 FQNEAQ (reference sequence). The CDR3 has 15 residues. TCRdb itself ran the reads through MiXCR, one entry per CDR3 protein. The table includes under 800,000 distinct CDR3 sequences, approximately 25% detected once. This TCR was sampled from a human donor in good health (CMV status not recorded). Some clones in this sample may be carry-over from other donors' samples. Sequencing input: CD8+ T cells from PBMCs. The chain is built from TRBV7-9 and TRBJ2-7, with D possibly TRBD1 on 5 matching bases. Here the CDR3 reads CASLSSQTESYEQYF. In nucleotides, the CDR3 is TGTGCCAGCCTTTCGTCCCAGACAGAGTCCTACGAGCAGTACTTC. Filled out from reference TRBV7-9 and TRBJ2-7, the complete variable domain reads DTGVSQNPRHKITKRGQNVTFRCDPISEHNRLYWYRQTLGQGPEFLTYFQNEAQLEKSRLLSDRFSAERPKGSFSTLEIQRTEQGDSAMYLCASLSSQTESYEQYFGPGTRLTVT.